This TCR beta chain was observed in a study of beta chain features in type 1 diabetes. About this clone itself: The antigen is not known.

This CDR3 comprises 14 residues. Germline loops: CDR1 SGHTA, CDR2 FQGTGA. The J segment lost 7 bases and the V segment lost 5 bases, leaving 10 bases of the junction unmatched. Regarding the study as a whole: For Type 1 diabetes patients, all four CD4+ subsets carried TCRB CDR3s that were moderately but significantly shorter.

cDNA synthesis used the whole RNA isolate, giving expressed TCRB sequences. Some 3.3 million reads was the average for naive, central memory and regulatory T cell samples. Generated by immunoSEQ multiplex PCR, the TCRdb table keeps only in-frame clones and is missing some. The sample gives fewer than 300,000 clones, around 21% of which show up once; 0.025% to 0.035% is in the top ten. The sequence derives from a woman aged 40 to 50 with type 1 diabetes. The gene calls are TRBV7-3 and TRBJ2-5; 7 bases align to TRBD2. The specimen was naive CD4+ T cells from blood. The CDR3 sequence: CASSPGLSRGTQYF. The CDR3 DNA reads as TGTGCCAGCAGCCCGGGACTAAGTCGTGGGACCCAGTACTTC. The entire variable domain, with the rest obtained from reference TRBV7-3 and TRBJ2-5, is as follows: GAGVSQTPSNKVTEKGKYVELRCDPISGHTALYWYRQSLGQGPEFLIYFQGTGAADDSGLPNDRFFAVRPEGSVSTLKIQRTERGDSAVYLCASSPGLSRGTQYFGPGTRLLVL.